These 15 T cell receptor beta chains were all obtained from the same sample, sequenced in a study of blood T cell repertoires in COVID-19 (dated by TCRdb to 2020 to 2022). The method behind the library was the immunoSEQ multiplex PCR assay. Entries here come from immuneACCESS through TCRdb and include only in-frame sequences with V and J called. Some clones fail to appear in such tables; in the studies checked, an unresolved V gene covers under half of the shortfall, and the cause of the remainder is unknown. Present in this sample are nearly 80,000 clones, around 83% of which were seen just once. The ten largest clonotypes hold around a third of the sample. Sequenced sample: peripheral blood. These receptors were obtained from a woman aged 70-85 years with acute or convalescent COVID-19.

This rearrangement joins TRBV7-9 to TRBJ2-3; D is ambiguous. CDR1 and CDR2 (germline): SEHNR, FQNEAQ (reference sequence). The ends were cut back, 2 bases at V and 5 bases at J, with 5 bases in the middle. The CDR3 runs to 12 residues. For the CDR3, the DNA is TGTGCCAGCAGCTTACTCGGAGATACGCAGTATTTT. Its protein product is CASSLLGDTQYF.

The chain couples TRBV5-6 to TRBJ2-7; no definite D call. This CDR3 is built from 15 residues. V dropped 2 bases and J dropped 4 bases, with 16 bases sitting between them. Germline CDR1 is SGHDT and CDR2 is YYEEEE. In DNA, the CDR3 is TGTGCCAGCAGCTTTCTGCCCACCGTCGGTTACGAGCAGTACTTC. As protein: CASSFLPTVGYEQYF.

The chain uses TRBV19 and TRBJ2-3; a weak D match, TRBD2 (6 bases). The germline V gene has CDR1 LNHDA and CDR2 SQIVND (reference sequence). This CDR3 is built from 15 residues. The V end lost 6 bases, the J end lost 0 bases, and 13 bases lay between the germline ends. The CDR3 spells CASSEIAVSTDTQYF. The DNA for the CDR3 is TGTGCCAGTAGCGAAATAGCGGTTAGCACAGATACGCAGTATTTT.

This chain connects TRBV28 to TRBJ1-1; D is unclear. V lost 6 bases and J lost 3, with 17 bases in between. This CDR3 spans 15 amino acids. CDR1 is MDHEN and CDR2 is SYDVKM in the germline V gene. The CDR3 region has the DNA TGTGCCAGCAGGCTCCCGGGGATAATCGACACTGAAGCTTTCTTT. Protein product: CASRLPGIIDTEAFF.

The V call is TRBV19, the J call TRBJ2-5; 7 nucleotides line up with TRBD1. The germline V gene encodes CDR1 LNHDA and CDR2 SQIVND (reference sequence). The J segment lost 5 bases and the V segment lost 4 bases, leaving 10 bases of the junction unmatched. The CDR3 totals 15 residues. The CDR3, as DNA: TGTGCCAGTAGTAGTGGCGGACAGGCTTTCGAGACCCAGTACTTC. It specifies CASSSGGQAFETQYF.

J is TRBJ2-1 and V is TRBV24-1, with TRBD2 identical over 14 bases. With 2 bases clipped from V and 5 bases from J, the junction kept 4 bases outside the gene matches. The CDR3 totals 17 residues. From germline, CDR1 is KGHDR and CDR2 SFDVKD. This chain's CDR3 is CATSDYPGLAGDNEQFF. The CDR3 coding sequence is TGTGCCACCAGTGATTATCCGGGACTAGCGGGAGACAATGAGCAGTTCTTC.

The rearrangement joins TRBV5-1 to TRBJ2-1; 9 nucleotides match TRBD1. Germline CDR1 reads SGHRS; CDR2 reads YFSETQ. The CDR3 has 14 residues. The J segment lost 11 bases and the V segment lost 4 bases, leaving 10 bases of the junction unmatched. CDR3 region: CASSPEGQGFKQFF. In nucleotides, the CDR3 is TGCGCCAGCAGCCCCGAGGGACAGGGTTTTAAGCAGTTCTTC.

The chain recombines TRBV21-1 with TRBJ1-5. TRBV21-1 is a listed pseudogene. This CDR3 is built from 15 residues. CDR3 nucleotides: TGTGCCAGCAGTCCTGAGGGGGGGGCAAATCAGCCCCAGCATTTT. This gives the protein CASSPEGGANQPQHF.

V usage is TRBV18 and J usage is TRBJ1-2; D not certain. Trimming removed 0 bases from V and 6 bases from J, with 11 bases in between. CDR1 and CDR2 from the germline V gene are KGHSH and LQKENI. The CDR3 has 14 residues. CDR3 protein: CASSPPLEADGYTF. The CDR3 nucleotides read TGTGCCAGCTCACCACCCCTAGAGGCGGATGGCTACACCTTC.

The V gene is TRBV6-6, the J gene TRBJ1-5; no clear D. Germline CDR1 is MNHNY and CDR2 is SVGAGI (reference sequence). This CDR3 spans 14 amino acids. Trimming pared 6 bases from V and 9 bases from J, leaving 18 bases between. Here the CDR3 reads CASRHYRDHPPQHF. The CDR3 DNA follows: TGTGCCAGCAGACATTATCGGGATCATCCGCCCCAGCATTTT.

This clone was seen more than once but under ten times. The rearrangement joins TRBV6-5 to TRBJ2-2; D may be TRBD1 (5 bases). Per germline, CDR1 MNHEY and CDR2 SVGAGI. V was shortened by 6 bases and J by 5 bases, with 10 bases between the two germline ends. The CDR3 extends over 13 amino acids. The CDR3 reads CASSPQGTGELFF. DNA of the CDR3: TGTGCCAGCAGCCCCCAGGGAACCGGGGAGCTGTTTTTT.

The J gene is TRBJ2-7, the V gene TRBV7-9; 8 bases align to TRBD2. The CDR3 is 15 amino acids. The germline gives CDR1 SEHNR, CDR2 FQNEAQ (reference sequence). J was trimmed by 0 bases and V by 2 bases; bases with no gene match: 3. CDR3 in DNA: TGTGCCAGCAGCTTAACCAGCGGGAGCTCCTACGAGCAGTACTTC. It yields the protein CASSLTSGSSYEQYF.

CDR3 protein: CASMGRTGGQASSSYEQYF. The CDR3 coding sequence is TGTGCCAGCATGGGGAGGACAGGGGGCCAGGCGAGCAGCTCCTACGAGCAGTACTTC. V gene TRBV27 combines with J gene TRBJ2-7; 11 positions agree with TRBD1. Germline CDR1 and CDR2: MNHEY and SMNVEV (reference sequence). Trimming removed 7 bases from V and 0 bases from J; junction bases left unmatched: 17. There are 19 residues in the CDR3.

CDR3 region: CASSPDRGSTSYGYTF. DNA for the CDR3: TGTGCCAGCAGTCCTGACAGGGGCTCTACCTCTTATGGCTACACCTTC. The chain combines TRBV2 with TRBJ1-2; the match to TRBD1 covers 8 bases. Germline trimming cut 5 bases from V and 5 bases from J; bases unmatched to any gene: 13. Per germline, CDR1 SNHLY and CDR2 FYNNEI. The CDR3 is 16 residues long.

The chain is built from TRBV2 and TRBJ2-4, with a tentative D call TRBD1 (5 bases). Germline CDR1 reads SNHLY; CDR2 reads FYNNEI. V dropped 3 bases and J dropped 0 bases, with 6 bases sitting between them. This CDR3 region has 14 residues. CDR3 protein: CASSEQGAKNIQYF. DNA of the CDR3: TGTGCCAGCAGTGAGCAGGGAGCCAAAAACATTCAGTACTTC.